These T cell receptor beta chains were read from a single sample in a study of shared clonotypes between healthy human individuals. The assay was immunoSEQ multiplex PCR, and TCRdb's table has in-frame clones only and misses some. The top ten clones hold roughly 0.13% of a sample with about 2 million clones, roughly 95% of them seen once. The sample comprised naive CD4+ T cells sorted from blood. Every receptor here comes from a man aged 18 to 30 in good health. Both conserved end residues are part of each CDR3. Fields, in order: D gene, V gene, clone size, J gene, CDR3 protein, CDR3 DNA. D genes are given only for firm matches. Clone size is shown for a subset of rows, as once, few, many or a class of expanded clone.

>-|TRBV27|-|TRBJ2-6
CASSLVGAGANVLTF
TGTGCCAGCAGTTTAGTAGGGGCTGGGGCCAACGTCCTGACTTTC
>-|TRBV9|-|TRBJ2-7
CASSVGSIYEQYF
TGTGCCAGCAGCGTAGGTTCCATTTACGAGCAGTACTTC
>TRBD1|TRBV28|-|TRBJ1-4
CASTAGTGIEKLFF
TGTGCCAGTACCGCCGGGACAGGGATTGAAAAACTGTTTTTT
>-|TRBV11-2|-|TRBJ2-7
CASSLDPPSAGRAYEQYF
TGTGCCAGCAGCTTAGATCCTCCCTCAGCAGGGCGGGCCTACGAGCAGTACTTC
>TRBD2|TRBV30|-|TRBJ2-4
CAWKGKLAGNIQYF
TGTGCCTGGAAAGGGAAGCTAGCGGGAAACATTCAGTACTTC
>-|TRBV30|-|TRBJ1-5
CAWSPQEGYGQPQHF
TGTGCCTGGAGCCCTCAGGAGGGTTATGGGCAGCCCCAGCATTTT
>-|TRBV5-1|-|TRBJ1-1
CASSLDGPWSTEAFF
TGCGCCAGCAGCTTGGATGGGCCCTGGAGCACTGAAGCTTTCTTT
>-|TRBV18|once|TRBJ2-7
CASSPRSTSYEQYF
TGTGCCAGCTCACCACGATCCACCTCCTACGAGCAGTACTTC
>TRBD2|TRBV19|-|TRBJ2-4
CASSTLAGWFIQYF
TGTGCCAGTAGTACCTTAGCGGGATGGTTCATTCAGTACTTC
>TRBD1|TRBV4-3|-|TRBJ1-2
CASSQDRTGYGYTF
TGCGCCAGCAGCCAAGATAGGACAGGGTATGGCTACACCTTC
>-|TRBV5-1|-|TRBJ1-5
CASSLDLNQPQHF
TGCGCCAGCAGCTTGGATCTGAATCAGCCCCAGCATTTT
>-|TRBV19|-|TRBJ2-3
CASSGRGPSTDTQYF
TGTGCCAGTAGTGGACGGGGCCCTAGCACAGATACGCAGTATTTT
>-|TRBV10-3|-|TRBJ2-5
CAISVTGMETQYF
TGTGCCATCAGTGTTACGGGAATGGAGACCCAGTACTTC
>-|TRBV6-4|-|TRBJ1-6
CASSDQGGSPLHF
TGTGCCAGCAGTGACCAGGGCGGTTCACCCCTCCACTTT
>-|TRBV9|-|TRBJ2-5
CASSVGQPNQETQYF
TGTGCCAGCAGCGTAGGACAACCCAACCAAGAGACCCAGTACTTC
>-|TRBV5-6|-|TRBJ1-2
CASSLYPRRLTANYGYTF
TGTGCCAGCAGCCTCTACCCCCGTCGCCTGACAGCAAACTATGGCTACACCTTC
>TRBD2|TRBV9|-|TRBJ2-1
CASSVGLAGGYNEQFF
TGTGCCAGCAGCGTAGGACTAGCGGGGGGCTACAATGAGCAGTTCTTC
>-|TRBV5-1|-|TRBJ2-7
CASSQGRYEQYF
TGCGCCAGCAGCCAGGGCAGGTACGAGCAGTACTTC
>-|TRBV29-1|-|TRBJ1-1
CSVALATGGGSNTEAFF
TGCAGCGTTGCCCTCGCGACAGGTGGTGGGAGTAACACTGAAGCTTTCTTT
>TRBD1|TRBV5-1|-|TRBJ1-4
CASSSGQGREKLFF
TGCGCCAGCAGCTCCGGACAGGGTAGGGAAAAACTGTTTTTT
>TRBD1|TRBV7-7|once|TRBJ2-3
CASSLGDRDTDTQYF
TGTGCTAGCAGCTTAGGGGACAGAGACACAGATACGCAGTATTTT
>TRBD1|TRBV28|-|TRBJ2-7
CASSPTGAYYEQYF
TGTGCCAGCAGTCCCACAGGGGCCTACTACGAGCAGTACTTC
>TRBD2|TRBV7-8|-|TRBJ2-7
CASSLDTSGYSYEQYF
TGTGCCAGCAGCTTAGATACTAGCGGTTACTCCTACGAGCAGTACTTC
>-|TRBV6-1|-|TRBJ1-1
CASSGRGFGAFF
TGTGCCAGCAGTGGACGAGGGTTCGGAGCTTTCTTT
>-|TRBV5-4|-|TRBJ1-4
CASSRGVGSNEKLFF
TGTGCCAGCAGCCGCGGTGTTGGCTCTAATGAAAAACTGTTTTTT
>-|TRBV5-3|-|TRBJ1-6
CARDGVASNSPLHF
TGTGCCAGAGACGGGGTGGCCTCAAATTCACCCCTCCACTTT
>TRBD2|TRBV9|once|TRBJ2-3
CASSVVSLAADTQYF
TGTGCCAGCAGCGTAGTCTCCCTAGCGGCAGATACGCAGTATTTT
>TRBD2|TRBV5-4|-|TRBJ2-1
CASSLGTTSGAPFNEQFF
TGTGCCAGCAGCTTGGGAACTACTAGCGGGGCACCCTTCAATGAGCAGTTCTTC
>-|TRBV25-1|once|TRBJ1-2
CASSAAGNYGYTF
TGTGCCAGCAGTGCCGCAGGGAACTATGGCTACACCTTC
>TRBD1|TRBV5-1|-|TRBJ2-2
CASSLTVDRVRTGELFF
TGCGCCAGCAGCTTAACTGTCGACAGGGTTCGGACCGGGGAGCTGTTTTTT
>TRBD1|TRBV7-2|-|TRBJ2-7
CASSLARTGWYEQYF
TGTGCCAGCAGCTTAGCCCGGACAGGGTGGTACGAGCAGTACTTC
>-|TRBV2|-|TRBJ1-5
CASSIQGYQPQHF
TGTGCCAGCAGCATACAGGGTTATCAGCCCCAGCATTTT
>-|TRBV5-1|-|TRBJ1-4
CASSLEGGNEKLFF
TGCGCCAGCAGCTTGGAGGGGGGAAATGAAAAACTGTTTTTT
>-|TRBV21-1|-|TRBJ2-3
CASSFRLPTSTDTQYF
TGTGCCAGCAGCTTTCGACTACCTACTAGCACAGATACGCAGTATTTT
>-|TRBV27|-|TRBJ2-1
CASTKTGTKYNEQFF
TGTGCCAGCACCAAAACCGGGACAAAATACAATGAGCAGTTCTTC
>TRBD2|TRBV28|-|TRBJ2-7
CASSSSGIYEQYF
TGTGCCAGCAGTTCTAGCGGGATTTACGAGCAGTACTTC
>-|TRBV6-5|once|TRBJ1-3
CASSYHGRDSGNTIYF
TGTGCCAGCAGTTACCACGGCAGAGACTCTGGAAACACCATATATTTT
>-|TRBV5-1|-|TRBJ2-7
CASSLGPSREQYF
TGCGCCAGCAGCTTGGGTCCTAGCCGCGAGCAGTACTTC
>-|TRBV28|-|TRBJ1-1
CASSLGGEAFF
TGTGCCAGCAGCCTAGGGGGTGAAGCTTTCTTT
>-|TRBV11-3|-|TRBJ2-7
CASSSSRDGGEQYF
TGTGCCAGCAGCTCGTCCCGGGACGGAGGTGAGCAGTACTTC
>TRBD1|TRBV6-1|-|TRBJ1-4
CASSSAGGYEKLFF
TGTGCCAGCAGTTCAGCAGGGGGCTATGAAAAACTGTTTTTT
>-|TRBV5-5|-|TRBJ1-1
CASSFVSTAEAFF
TGTGCCAGCAGTTTCGTCTCCACGGCTGAAGCTTTCTTT
>-|TRBV9|-|TRBJ2-2
CASSLQEGGSPGELFF
TGTGCCAGCAGCCTCCAAGAGGGTGGGAGTCCCGGGGAGCTGTTTTTT
>-|TRBV7-2|-|TRBJ2-7
CASSILGGPSSYEQYF
TGTGCCAGCAGCATCCTTGGGGGACCGAGCTCCTACGAGCAGTACTTC
>-|TRBV30|-|TRBJ2-1
CAWSRVQSHEQFF
TGTGCCTGGTCACGAGTGCAGTCCCATGAGCAGTTCTTC
>-|TRBV18|once|TRBJ2-2
CASSPGTQTGELFF
TGTGCCAGCTCACCCGGGACTCAGACCGGGGAGCTGTTTTTT
>-|TRBV7-9|-|TRBJ2-5
CASTAGLETQYF
TGTGCCAGCACGGCGGGACTGGAGACCCAGTACTTC
>-|TRBV5-1|-|TRBJ2-5
CASSGGDQETQYF
TGCGCCAGCAGTGGTGGAGATCAGGAGACCCAGTACTTC
>-|TRBV10-2|-|TRBJ1-2
CASSGVAGANYGYTF
TGCGCCAGCAGTGGGGTCGCAGGGGCCAACTATGGCTACACCTTC
>-|TRBV19|-|TRBJ1-2
CASSPGSGYGYTF
TGTGCCAGTAGCCCGGGTTCGGGCTATGGCTACACCTTC
>-|TRBV19|-|TRBJ1-5
CASSIDPGANQPQHF
TGTGCCAGTAGTATAGATCCAGGGGCAAATCAGCCCCAGCATTTT
>-|TRBV5-1|-|TRBJ2-7
CASSSSLSSVTSYEQYF
TGCGCCAGCAGCTCCAGCTTGTCCAGCGTCACCTCCTACGAGCAGTACTTC
>-|TRBV27|-|TRBJ1-1
CASSLLGGKAFF
TGTGCCAGCAGTTTATTAGGGGGTAAAGCTTTCTTT
>-|TRBV28|-|TRBJ1-1
CASSTPGGGTEAFF
TGTGCCAGCAGTACCCCGGGAGGGGGCACTGAAGCTTTCTTT